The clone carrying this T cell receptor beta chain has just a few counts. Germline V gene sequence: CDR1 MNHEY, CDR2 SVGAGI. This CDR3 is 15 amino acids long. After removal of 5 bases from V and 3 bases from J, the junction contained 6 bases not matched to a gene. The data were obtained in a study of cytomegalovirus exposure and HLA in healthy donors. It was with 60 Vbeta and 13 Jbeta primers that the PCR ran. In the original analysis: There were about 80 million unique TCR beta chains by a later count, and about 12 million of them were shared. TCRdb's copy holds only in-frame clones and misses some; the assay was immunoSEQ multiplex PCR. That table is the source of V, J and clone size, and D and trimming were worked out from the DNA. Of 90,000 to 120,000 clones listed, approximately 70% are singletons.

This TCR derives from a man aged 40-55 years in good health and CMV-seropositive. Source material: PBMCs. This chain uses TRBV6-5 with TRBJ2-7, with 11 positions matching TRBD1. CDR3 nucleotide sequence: TGTGCCAGCAGTCCCACCGGGACAGGGGGCTACGAGCAGTACTTC. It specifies CASSPTGTGGYEQYF.